The 17 T cell receptor beta chains below come from one sample, sequenced in a study of shared clonotypes between healthy human individuals. Assay used: immunoSEQ multiplex PCR; TCRdb lists only in-frame clones, some missing. The sample lists over 1.4 million clones; roughly 96% were seen once. Input material: naive CD4+ T cells sorted from blood. Subset noted: CD45RA+ positively selected. Source of these receptors: a man aged 25-45 years in good health.

V is TRBV19 and J is TRBJ2-7; TRBD1 agrees at 10 bases. The CDR3 has 15 amino acids. Per the germline V gene, CDR1 is LNHDA and CDR2 is SQIVND (reference sequence). V lost 4 bases to trimming and J lost 7 bases; unmatched junction nucleotides: 10. CDR3 nucleotides: TGTGCCAGTAGTACCTCGAGGACAGGGGGGAGTGAGCAGTACTTC. Its translation is CASSTSRTGGSEQYF.

The chain couples TRBV10-3 to TRBJ2-5; 8 bases agree with TRBD2. V lost 7 bases and J lost 5; bases outside the gene matches: 18. The CDR3 runs to 17 residues. Germline V gene lookup returns CDR1 ENHRY and CDR2 SYGVKD. The CDR3 DNA is TGTGCCATCATGGGACGCCGGGAGGGACAAGATAGGGAGACCCAGTACTTC. It translates to CAIMGRREGQDRETQYF.

This rearrangement joins TRBV5-8 to TRBJ2-5, with 9 positions matching TRBD1. Germline trimming cut 2 bases from V and 5 bases from J; bases unmatched to any gene: 7. The CDR3 is 15 amino acids. Looked up from germline, CDR1 is SGHTS and CDR2 is YDEGEE. This CDR3 is CASSLQGAGGETQYF. In nucleotides, the CDR3 is TGTGCCAGCAGCTTACAGGGGGCGGGTGGCGAGACCCAGTACTTC.

The V gene is TRBV11-2, the J gene TRBJ2-7; D is perhaps TRBD2 (5 bases). The CDR3 totals 13 residues. V was pared by 6 bases and J by 4 bases, with 13 bases between. From germline, CDR1 is SGHAT and CDR2 FQNNGV. Here the CDR3 reads CASREEGEYEQYF. In DNA form, the CDR3 reads TGTGCCAGCAGAGAAGAGGGAGAGTACGAGCAGTACTTC.

J is TRBJ1-2 and V is TRBV6-5; no clear D. The germline V gene encodes CDR1 MNHEY and CDR2 SVGAGI. Trimming stripped 5 bases from V and 0 bases from J, with 7 bases between. The CDR3 is 13 amino acids. The CDR3 sequence: CASSPGANYGYTF. As DNA, the CDR3 is TGTGCCAGCAGTCCCGGGGCTAACTATGGCTACACCTTC.

The V call is TRBV9, the J call TRBJ1-5; D uncertain. The CDR3 extends over 15 amino acids. Germline values: CDR1 SGDLS, CDR2 YYNGEE. The V gene lost 0 bases and the J gene lost 4 bases, with 11 bases spanning the gap. CDR3 DNA sequence: TGTGCCAGCAGCGTAGGATCGGGAGGAAATCAGCCCCAGCATTTT. Amino acid sequence: CASSVGSGGNQPQHF. Together with reference TRBV9 and TRBJ1-5, the CDR3 gives the full variable domain: DSGVTQTPKHLITATGQRVTLRCSPRSGDLSVYWYQQSLDQGLQFLIQYYNGEERAKGNILERFSAQQFPDLHSELNLSSLELGDSALYFCASSVGSGGNQPQHFGDGTRLSIL.

The V and J genes are TRBV5-6 and TRBJ1-5; 9 nucleotides match TRBD1. The trim removed 0 bases at V and 6 bases at J, leaving 7 bases unmatched. CDR1 is SGHDT and CDR2 is YYEEEE in the germline V gene. The CDR3 consists of 16 residues. The chain's CDR3 is CASSLAGQGMGQPQHF. CDR3 coding DNA: TGTGCCAGCAGCTTGGCGGGACAGGGAATGGGTCAGCCCCAGCATTTT.

The chain carries TRBV21-1 and TRBJ1-2. TRBV21-1 has pseudogene status. The CDR3 has 13 residues. DNA of the CDR3: TGTGCCAGCAGCTGGGAAAGAAACTATGGCTACACCTTC. Its translation: CASSWERNYGYTF.

V gene TRBV9 combines with J gene TRBJ2-2, with TRBD2 matching 10 bases. CDR3 length: 16 residues. V shed 4 bases, J shed 7 bases, and the junction held 10 bases outside the gene matches. Germline CDR1 and CDR2: SGDLS and YYNGEE. The CDR3: CASSPSGTSVGGELFF. The CDR3 nucleotides read TGTGCCAGCAGCCCGTCCGGGACTAGCGTGGGCGGGGAGCTGTTTTTT.

V usage is TRBV6-5 and J usage is TRBJ2-6; D is uncertain. Trimming cost V 1 base and J 4 bases, with 8 bases left between them. The CDR3 is made up of 15 amino acids. CDR1 is MNHEY and CDR2 is SVGAGI in the germline V gene. CDR3 protein: CASSYYTLGANVLTF. In DNA form, the CDR3 reads TGTGCCAGCAGTTACTATACGCTCGGGGCCAACGTCCTGACTTTC.

The chain recombines TRBV15 with TRBJ1-2; no clear D gene. The CDR3 runs to 13 residues. Germline CDR1 and CDR2: LNHNV and YYDKDF (reference sequence). Between the trimmed V and J ends, which lost 3 bases and 8 bases, there was a span of 13 bases. CDR3 loop: CATSSTVRHGYTF. The CDR3 coding sequence is TGTGCCACCAGCAGCACAGTACGTCACGGCTACACCTTC.

The gene calls are TRBV6-1 and TRBJ2-5; 8 bases are shared with TRBD2. The V and J ends lost 4 bases and 2 bases, in that order; junction bases with no gene match: 3. Germline V lookup: CDR1 MNHNS, CDR2 SASEGT. The length of the CDR3 is 14 residues. The DNA for the CDR3 is TGTGCCAGCAGTGCCGGGACTAGTCAAGAGACCCAGTACTTC. It is translated as CASSAGTSQETQYF.

V usage is TRBV5-4 and J usage is TRBJ2-1, with TRBD2 identical over 8 bases. Trimming cost V 6 bases and J 8 bases; bases outside gene matches: 10. The CDR3 spans 14 residues. Germline CDR1 and CDR2: SGHNT and YYREEE (reference sequence). The DNA of the CDR3 is TGTGCCAGCAACCCAGCGGGAGCTGGCCATGAGCAGTTCTTC. This codes for CASNPAGAGHEQFF.

For the CDR3, the DNA is TGTGCCTGGAGTGCCCCCCCGGGACTAGCGAGCGGGGAGCTGTTTTTT. It yields the protein CAWSAPPGLASGELFF. The rearrangement links TRBV30 to TRBJ2-2; 10 bases are shared with TRBD2. Per germline, CDR1 GTSNPN and CDR2 SVGIG (reference sequence). J lost 7 bases, V lost 1 base, and 9 bases had no gene match. CDR3 length: 16 residues.

The V call is TRBV27, the J call TRBJ2-4, with D unclear. The germline V and J ends were trimmed by 4 bases and 8 bases, with 18 bases remaining between them. The CDR3 is 15 residues long. Germline CDR1 and CDR2: MNHEY and SMNVEV (reference sequence). CDR3 protein: CASSSRGSKVDIQYF. CDR3 nucleotides: TGTGCCAGCAGTTCTCGCGGCAGCAAGGTAGACATTCAGTACTTC.

V and J are TRBV5-4 and TRBJ2-5; 8 nucleotides line up with TRBD2. The CDR3 is made up of 15 amino acids. Germline V gene lookup returns CDR1 SGHNT and CDR2 YYREEE (reference sequence). With V trimmed by 4 bases and J by 4 bases, 9 bases remained unmatched. The CDR3 sequence: CASSTKAGEGETQYF. CDR3 coding DNA: TGTGCCAGCAGCACCAAAGCGGGAGAGGGAGAGACCCAGTACTTC.

V is TRBV7-9 and J is TRBJ2-5; TRBD1 matches 7 bases. This CDR3 is 15 amino acids long. V gave up 4 bases and J gave up 4 bases; unmatched junction bases: 9. Germline loops: CDR1 SEHNR, CDR2 FQNEAQ (reference sequence). As DNA, the CDR3 is TGTGCCAGCAGCTCGGTGACAGGGAGTAGAGAGACCCAGTACTTC. As protein: CASSSVTGSRETQYF.